Listed below are T cell receptor beta chains from one sample, sequenced in a study of blood T cell repertoires in COVID-19. TCRdb's table, derived via immunoSEQ multiplex PCR, lists solely in-frame clones and lacks some. The sample consists of about 480,000 clones, 88% of them appearing once. Sequencing was carried out using PBMCs or T cells enriched from blood (not recorded which). These receptors all stem from a woman in her sixties or seventies who had recovered from COVID-19. Each CDR3 is given with its conserved first and last residue. A D gene is named only where the DNA matches it firmly. Expanded clones get a size class; other rows say once, few or many, or leave the size out.

CDR3aa	CDR3nt	abundance	v_gene	j_gene	d_gene
CASSLRDNTGELFF	TGTGCCAGCAGCTTACGGGATAACACCGGGGAGCTGTTTTTT	NA	TRBV7-6	TRBJ2-2	NA
CASSLGGGSYNSPLHF	TGTGCCAGCAGTTTAGGCGGGGGCTCCTATAATTCACCCCTCCACTTT	few	TRBV28	TRBJ1-6	NA
CATSAQTGGSYNEQFF	TGTGCCACCAGCGCCCAGACAGGGGGTTCCTACAATGAGCAGTTCTTC	NA	TRBV15	TRBJ2-1	TRBD1
CASSSGTSGRETQYF	TGTGCCAGCAGCTCTGGGACTAGCGGTAGAGAGACCCAGTACTTC	NA	TRBV9	TRBJ2-5	TRBD2
CAIWAGANVLTF	TGTGCCATCTGGGCAGGGGCCAACGTCCTGACTTTC	NA	TRBV7-9	TRBJ2-6	NA
CASSLGGGGLLQPQHF	TGTGCCAGCAGCTTGGGCGGGGGAGGACTCCTCCAGCCCCAGCATTTT	NA	TRBV5-6	TRBJ1-5	NA
CASSSRGLGKNIQYF	TGTGCCAGCAGTTCCAGGGGTTTAGGCAAAAACATTCAGTACTTC	NA	TRBV3-1/TRBV3-2	TRBJ2-4	NA
CASSSGQGAEAFF	TGTGCCAGCAGTTCGGGACAGGGGGCTGAAGCTTTCTTT	NA	TRBV12-3/TRBV12-4	TRBJ1-1	TRBD1
CASRRGGTTGELFF	TGTGCCAGCAGGAGAGGGGGAACCACCGGGGAGCTGTTTTTT	NA	TRBV7-9	TRBJ2-2	NA
CASRRETAPNYGYTF	TGCGCCAGCAGGAGGGAGACGGCCCCTAACTATGGCTACACCTTC	NA	TRBV5-1	TRBJ1-2	NA
CASSLRTASTDTQYF	TGTGCCAGCAGCCTTAGGACAGCTAGCACAGATACGCAGTATTTT	NA	TRBV5-4	TRBJ2-3	NA
CASSPESRGTGELFF	TGTGCCAGCAGTCCCGAGTCCAGGGGCACCGGGGAGCTGTTTTTT	once	TRBV2	TRBJ2-2	NA
CASSEEGGGGAFF	TGTGCCAGCAGTGAAGAAGGGGGGGGAGGAGCTTTCTTT	NA	TRBV2	TRBJ1-1	NA
CASESPEGHLMNTEAFF	TGTGCCAGCGAATCGCCCGAGGGACACCTCATGAACACTGAAGCTTTCTTT	NA	TRBV2	TRBJ1-1	NA
CASSEWAGGEKLFF	TGTGCCAGCAGTGAATGGGCGGGGGGAGAAAAACTGTTTTTT	few	TRBV2	TRBJ1-4	NA
CASSWGQGEYEQYF	TGTGCCAGCAGCTGGGGACAGGGAGAATACGAGCAGTACTTC	NA	TRBV11-3	TRBJ2-7	TRBD1
CASRDPPGGGIQYF	TGTGCCAGTCGAGATCCCCCCGGGGGTGGCATTCAGTACTTC	NA	TRBV19	TRBJ2-4	NA
CASSPQARGQGLFF	TGTGCCAGCAGCCCTCAGGCCCGGGGACAGGGACTGTTTTTT	NA	TRBV3-1/TRBV3-2	TRBJ1-4	TRBD1
CAIESGTGGDLRTEAFF	TGTGCCATCGAATCCGGGACAGGGGGTGATCTTCGCACTGAAGCTTTCTTT	once	TRBV10-3	TRBJ1-1	TRBD1
CASSLAGTGSVYTF	TGTGCCAGCAGCTTGGCCGGGACAGGGTCAGTTTACACCTTC	NA	TRBV5-4	TRBJ1-2	TRBD1
CASTRELGGNQPQHF	TGCGCCAGCACCCGGGAACTTGGCGGTAATCAGCCCCAGCATTTT	NA	TRBV10-2	TRBJ1-5	NA
CASSNEGTGVSPLHF	TGTGCCAGCAGTAATGAAGGGACAGGGGTTTCACCCCTCCACTTT	NA	TRBV2	TRBJ1-6	TRBD1
CASSPRTGNEQFF	TGTGCCAGCAGTCCAAGGACGGGAAATGAGCAGTTCTTC	NA	TRBV27	TRBJ2-1	NA
CASSPSTDTQYF	TGTGCCAGCAGCCCTAGCACAGATACGCAGTATTTT	NA	TRBV3-1/TRBV3-2	TRBJ2-3	NA
CASRPGTENTGELFF	TGCGCCAGCAGGCCCGGGACAGAAAACACCGGGGAGCTGTTTTTT	NA	TRBV5-1	TRBJ2-2	TRBD1
CASSPDRGGSYNEQFF	TGTGCCAGCAGTCCCGACAGGGGAGGGTCCTACAATGAGCAGTTCTTC	NA	TRBV27	TRBJ2-1	NA
CSVEGGQGSSYEQYF	TGCAGCGTTGAGGGCGGACAGGGAAGCTCCTACGAGCAGTACTTC	NA	TRBV29-1	TRBJ2-7	TRBD1
CASSVGVQGQGNEKLFF	TGTGCCAGCAGCGTAGGAGTTCAGGGACAGGGAAATGAAAAACTGTTTTTT	NA	TRBV9	TRBJ1-4	TRBD1
CASSEARGDLEQFF	TGCGCCAGCAGTGAAGCCCGGGGGGACCTTGAGCAGTTCTTC	NA	TRBV10-1	TRBJ2-1	TRBD2
CASSGGTGGKSSEQYF	TGTGCCAGCAGTGGAGGGACAGGGGGCAAGTCGTCCGAGCAGTACTTC	few	TRBV6-1	TRBJ2-7	TRBD1
CATSGDRNTEAFF	TGTGCCACCAGTGGAGACAGGAACACTGAAGCTTTCTTT	NA	TRBV24-1	TRBJ1-1	NA
CASSFGGNTEAFF	TGCGCCAGCAGCTTTGGAGGGAACACTGAAGCTTTCTTT	NA	TRBV5-1	TRBJ1-1	NA